This is a list of T cell receptor beta chains from one sample in a study of cytomegalovirus exposure and HLA in healthy donors. Profiling relied on immunoSEQ multiplex PCR, and the TCRdb table lists in-frame clones only, not all of them. The data contain 150,000 or so clones, approximately 80% of them singletons. The source material was PBMCs. Every receptor here comes from a male donor in good health and CMV-seronegative. Each CDR3 is given with its conserved first and last residue. The D gene is left open where the match is weak. Size is omitted from some rows. Given values are once, few, many or a class for expanded clones.

j_call: TRBJ1-1
cdr3_length: 14
d_call: .
clone_size: few
v_call: TRBV30
cdr3_aa: CAWSRWGGAAKAFF
cdr3_nt: TGTGCCTGGAGCCGATGGGGGGGGGCAGCGAAAGCTTTCTTT

j_call: TRBJ1-5
cdr3_length: 15
d_call: .
clone_size: .
v_call: TRBV6-6
cdr3_aa: CASSHRRSSNQPQHF
cdr3_nt: TGTGCCAGCAGCCACAGGCGTTCTAGCAATCAGCCCCAGCATTTT

j_call: TRBJ2-5
cdr3_length: 14
d_call: .
clone_size: .
v_call: TRBV18
cdr3_aa: CASSLNRGMETQYF
cdr3_nt: TGTGCCAGCTCACTCAACCGAGGAATGGAGACCCAGTACTTC

j_call: TRBJ2-7
cdr3_length: 15
d_call: .
clone_size: .
v_call: TRBV13
cdr3_aa: CASSSPTVTSYEQYF
cdr3_nt: TGTGCCAGCAGCTCCCCGACAGTTACCTCCTACGAGCAGTACTTC

j_call: TRBJ2-2
cdr3_length: 13
d_call: .
clone_size: few
v_call: TRBV2
cdr3_aa: CASVPSRTGELFF
cdr3_nt: TGTGCCAGCGTGCCGAGTCGCACCGGGGAGCTGTTTTTT

j_call: TRBJ2-3
cdr3_length: 15
d_call: TRBD2
clone_size: .
v_call: TRBV7-8
cdr3_aa: CASSFLAGGTDTQYF
cdr3_nt: TGTGCCAGCAGCTTTTTAGCGGGAGGGACAGATACGCAGTATTTT

j_call: TRBJ1-3
cdr3_length: 14
d_call: .
clone_size: .
v_call: TRBV6-1
cdr3_aa: CASSRGYSGNTIYF
cdr3_nt: TGTGCCAGCAGTCGGGGGTATTCTGGAAACACCATATATTTT

j_call: TRBJ1-5
cdr3_length: 15
d_call: .
clone_size: .
v_call: TRBV2
cdr3_aa: CASSGTEYSNQPQHF
cdr3_nt: TGTGCCAGCAGTGGAACCGAGTATAGCAATCAGCCCCAGCATTTT

j_call: TRBJ1-6
cdr3_length: 15
d_call: .
clone_size: .
v_call: TRBV28
cdr3_aa: CASSTDIRLNSPLHF
cdr3_nt: TGTGCCAGCAGTACAGACATCCGCTTAAATTCACCCCTCCACTTT

j_call: TRBJ1-5
cdr3_length: 17
d_call: .
clone_size: .
v_call: TRBV19
cdr3_aa: CASSADPSPGGNQPQHF
cdr3_nt: TGTGCCAGTAGTGCCGACCCCAGCCCCGGGGGCAATCAGCCCCAGCATTTT

j_call: TRBJ2-7
cdr3_length: 13
d_call: .
clone_size: few
v_call: TRBV14
cdr3_aa: CASSQDLSYEQYF
cdr3_nt: TGTGCCAGCAGCCAAGATCTCAGCTACGAGCAGTACTTC

j_call: TRBJ1-2
cdr3_length: 14
d_call: .
clone_size: .
v_call: TRBV11-1
cdr3_aa: CASSLQGGGYGYTF
cdr3_nt: TGTGCCAGCAGCTTACAGGGAGGCGGCTATGGCTACACCTTC

j_call: TRBJ2-1
cdr3_length: 15
d_call: TRBD2
clone_size: .
v_call: TRBV2
cdr3_aa: CASSQGLAGGNEQFF
cdr3_nt: TGTGCCAGCAGTCAGGGACTAGCGGGAGGTAATGAGCAGTTCTTC

j_call: TRBJ1-5
cdr3_length: 15
d_call: TRBD1
clone_size: .
v_call: TRBV28
cdr3_aa: CASSFAGGFNQPQHF
cdr3_nt: TGTGCCAGCAGTTTTGCAGGGGGCTTCAATCAGCCCCAGCATTTT

j_call: TRBJ1-1
cdr3_length: 14
d_call: .
clone_size: .
v_call: TRBV7-2
cdr3_aa: CASSLLTALTEAFF
cdr3_nt: TGTGCCAGCAGCTTATTGACAGCCCTCACTGAAGCTTTCTTT

j_call: TRBJ1-1
cdr3_length: 16
d_call: .
clone_size: .
v_call: TRBV21-1
cdr3_aa: CASSKSGGRGGTEAFF
cdr3_nt: TGTGCCAGCAGCAAAAGCGGGGGGAGGGGGGGCACTGAAGCTTTCTTT

j_call: TRBJ2-5
cdr3_length: 14
d_call: .
clone_size: few
v_call: TRBV7-3
cdr3_aa: CASSPGGYGETQYF
cdr3_nt: TGTGCCAGCAGCCCCGGAGGGTATGGGGAGACCCAGTACTTC

j_call: TRBJ2-3
cdr3_length: 19
d_call: TRBD2
clone_size: .
v_call: TRBV30
cdr3_aa: CAWSSGLAGGWYDTDTQYF
cdr3_nt: TGTGCCTGGAGTTCGGGACTAGCGGGAGGGTGGTACGACACAGATACGCAGTATTTT

j_call: TRBJ1-6
cdr3_length: 15
d_call: TRBD1
clone_size: .
v_call: TRBV7-9
cdr3_aa: CASSLAGQSNSPLHF
cdr3_nt: TGTGCCAGCAGCTTAGCGGGACAGAGTAATTCACCCCTCCACTTT

j_call: TRBJ2-7
cdr3_length: 15
d_call: TRBD1
clone_size: .
v_call: TRBV28
cdr3_aa: CASSTGALTIYEQYF
cdr3_nt: TGTGCCAGCAGTACAGGGGCCCTAACCATCTACGAGCAGTACTTC

j_call: TRBJ2-1
cdr3_length: 10
d_call: .
clone_size: .
v_call: TRBV20-1
cdr3_aa: CSGRGNEQFF
cdr3_nt: TGCAGTGGCAGGGGCAATGAGCAGTTCTTC

j_call: TRBJ2-3
cdr3_length: 14
d_call: .
clone_size: once
v_call: TRBV5-1
cdr3_aa: CASSLGLVTDTQYF
cdr3_nt: TGCGCCAGCAGCTTGGGACTAGTGACAGATACGCAGTATTTT